This T cell receptor (beta chain) comes out of a study of blood T cell repertoires in COVID-19. Trimming took off 0 bases at V and 2 bases at J, with 8 bases between the two ends. This CDR3 is 15 amino acids long. Looked up from germline, CDR1 is SGDLS and CDR2 is YYNGEE. Measured with immunoSEQ multiplex PCR; TCRdb has only the in-frame clones, and not every one. The profile shows approximately 120,000 clones, around 82% of them singletons. The receptor comes from a human donor in a cohort sampled during active or convalescent COVID-19. The J gene is TRBJ2-2, the V gene TRBV9; D gene uncertain. Sample: peripheral blood. CDR3 in amino acids: CASSVASRNTGELFF. The CDR3 DNA reads TGTGCCAGCAGCGTAGCAAGCCGAAACACCGGGGAGCTGTTTTTT. Filled out from reference TRBV9 and TRBJ2-2, the complete variable domain reads DSGVTQTPKHLITATGQRVTLRCSPRSGDLSVYWYQQSLDQGLQFLIQYYNGEERAKGNILERFSAQQFPDLHSELNLSSLELGDSALYFCASSVASRNTGELFFGEGSRLTVL.